This T cell receptor beta chain originates from a study of cytomegalovirus exposure and HLA in healthy donors. Looking at the study overall: An early data release held some 85 million unique TCRs from HLA-typed donors.

The PCR used 60 Vbeta and 13 Jbeta primers. TCRdb keeps only in-frame clones here, not all; method: immunoSEQ multiplex PCR. The profile shows tens of thousands of clones, nearly 80% of them singletons. CDR1 and CDR2 from the germline V gene are MRHNA and SNTAGT. This CDR3 comprises 15 residues. V shed 4 bases and J 6 bases; nucleotides not matched to a gene: 7. This TCR was recovered from a female donor in good health and CMV-seronegative. Sequencing input: PBMCs. The chain uses TRBV6-4 and TRBJ2-1, with 9 bases that match TRBD2. CDR3 nucleotides: TGTGCCAGCAGTGTTGGGCTAGCGGGGTCCAATGAGCAGTTCTTC. Its protein product is CASSVGLAGSNEQFF.